The subject of this entry is one TCR beta chain. Its antigen is currently unknown. Germline lookup yields CDR1 MDHEN and CDR2 SYDVKM. V gave up 5 bases and J gave up 4 bases; unmatched junction bases: 6. The CDR3 is 14 amino acids. These data belong to a study of OX40 agonist ivuxolimab in advanced cancers. Libraries were prepared by immunoSEQ multiplex PCR; TCRdb keeps only in-frame clonotypes and omits some of them. Among approximately 38,000 clones listed, about 84% were seen once. Study findings and constraints: Clonal expansion from baseline to week 6 occurred in both CD4+ and CD8+ T cells. Among the lowest peripheral clonal expansion occurred in 0.1-3.0 mg/kg partial responders.

The sequence was collected from an adult with an advanced solid tumor such as melanoma, head and neck, liver or kidney cancer. Sequenced here: CD4+ or CD8+ T cells sorted from blood, sampled in a trial of the OX40 agonist ivuxolimab. The chain carries TRBV28 and TRBJ2-3, with 7 bases matching TRBD1. The CDR3 loop is CASSQDRVPDTQYF. In DNA form, the CDR3 reads TGTGCCAGCAGTCAAGACAGGGTCCCAGATACGCAGTATTTT.